This T cell receptor beta chain was obtained from a study of blood T cell repertoires in COVID-19. Study details: From T cells, B-cell-depleted T cells, or PBMCs came the material, which was cDNA or gDNA.

Recruits, aged roughly 18 to 95 years, lived in 24 US areas. Researchers sorted participants into cohorts using their self-reported clinical history. The V gene end was trimmed by 6 bases and the J gene end by 8 bases; junction bases not matched to a gene: 14. Germline CDR1 is SEHNR and CDR2 is FQNEAQ (reference sequence). This CDR3 spans 16 amino acids. Clones were sequenced by immunoSEQ multiplex PCR, and TCRdb holds only the in-frame ones, with some missing. The table records about 170,000 clones, about four fifths of them present only once. J is TRBJ2-1 and V is TRBV7-9, with TRBD2 identical over 9 bases. Sequenced sample: PBMCs or T cells enriched from blood (not recorded which). This clonotype originated in a woman between 50 and 59 years old in a cohort exposed to, infected with or recovered from COVID-19 (not recorded which). The CDR3 loop reads CASSWGLAGDGDEQFF. The CDR3 coding sequence is TGTGCCAGCAGTTGGGGACTAGCTGGGGATGGCGATGAGCAGTTCTTC.